The 18 T cell receptor beta chains given below trace back to one sample, sequenced in a study. TCRdb passed the 5' RACE reads through MiXCR, listing each CDR3 protein once. The sample lists about 62,000 distinct CDR3 sequences; just under 30% were seen once. Material for sequencing was tumor-infiltrating naive CD4+ T cells sorted from the breast tumor. Subset of the sample: naive CD4+ T cells, CD4+CD45RA+CD25-. These receptors originate from a female donor with breast cancer.

This clonotype appeared a few times. The gene calls are TRBV5-1 and TRBJ2-7, with D tentatively TRBD1 or TRBD2 (5 bases each). The length of the CDR3 is 14 residues. Trimming took 4 bases from V and 3 from J, leaving 14 bases between them. The germline gives CDR1 SGHRS, CDR2 YFSETQ. DNA of the CDR3: TGCGCCAGCAGCCCGGGGCAGATTAGCTACGAGCAGTACTTC. As protein: CASSPGQISYEQYF.

Turning to this clonotype: Just one base apart from a much larger clone, this may be a read error. This chain joins TRBV5-1 and TRBJ2-4; D perhaps matches TRBD1 (6 bases). V lost 2 bases and J 0 bases, leaving 18 bases between the germline ends. Germline V gives CDR1 SGHRS, CDR2 YFSETQ. The CDR3 loop spans 18 amino acids. DNA of the CDR3: TGCGCCAGCAGCTTAACCGGGGCAGGGGTCCCAGCCAAAAACATTCAGTACTTC. It specifies CASSLTGAGVPAKNIQYF.

To note about this clonotype: A read error may produce the germline difference seen at one junction end. This rearrangement joins TRBV5-6 to TRBJ1-2, with 8 bases aligning to TRBD1. The germline gives CDR1 SGHDT, CDR2 YYEEEE. The CDR3 totals 15 residues. The CDR3 region has the DNA TGCGCCGGCAGCGTAGGGACAGGAGAGGGCTATGGCTACACCTTC. Its protein is CAGSVGTGEGYGYTF.

This clonotype has just a few counts. V usage is TRBV11-1 and J usage is TRBJ2-1, with TRBD1 as a possible D gene (6 bases). V lost 5 bases to trimming and J lost 10 bases, with 18 bases between them. The CDR3 extends over 14 amino acids. Per the germline V gene, CDR1 is SGHAT and CDR2 is FQDESV (reference sequence). CDR3 DNA: TGTGCCAGCAGCCCCGGGACACCCGCTCGGGAGCAGTTCTTC. Amino acid sequence: CASSPGTPAREQFF.

This clonotype was seen more than once but under ten times. J is TRBJ2-3 and V is TRBV7-9, with D possibly matching TRBD2 (5 bases). CDR1 is SEHNR, CDR2 FQNEAQ, per germline (reference sequence). V was clipped by 1 base and J by 4 bases, with 6 bases between them. The CDR3 is 13 amino acids. The CDR3 DNA reads as TGTGCCAGCAGCTTAGAGGGAGCAGATACGCAGTATTTT. Translation gives CASSLEGADTQYF.

Note on this clonotype: One junction end disagrees with the germline gene, perhaps due to a read error. V usage is TRBV7-3 and J usage is TRBJ2-5; 8 bases agree with TRBD2. CDR1 and CDR2 (germline): SGHTA, FQGTGA. The CDR3 loop spans 14 amino acids. The CDR3 is CAGSRRAGGETQYF. CDR3 sequence (DNA): TGTGCCGGCAGCCGCAGGGCGGGGGGAGAGACCCAGTACTTC.

CDR3 sequence (DNA): TGTGCCAGCAGCCCAACCCCGACAGGGACCTCCTACGAGCAGTACTTC. Amino acids: CASSPTPTGTSYEQYF. The chain uses TRBV5-6 and TRBJ2-7, with 7 nucleotides matching TRBD1. This CDR3 contains 16 residues. The ends lost 4 bases at V and 0 bases at J; junction bases unmatched: 10. The germline V gene has CDR1 SGHDT and CDR2 YYEEEE.

About this clonotype: This sequence may be a read error, since a much larger clone differs from it by one base. The chain recombines TRBV7-2 with TRBJ1-5, with a weak D call TRBD1 (6 bases). This CDR3 comprises 16 residues. Germline CDR1 reads SGHTA; CDR2 reads FQGNSA. The CDR3 protein is CASGLGRQAINQPQHF. The CDR3 bases are TGTGCCAGCGGCTTAGGAAGACAGGCCATAAATCAGCCCCAGCATTTT.

This clonotype has ten or more counts. The gene calls are TRBV6-6 and TRBJ2-5; tentatively, D is TRBD2 (5 bases). The CDR3 length is 17 residues. Trimming took 1 base from V and 5 from J, leaving 20 bases between them. Germline CDR1 and CDR2: MNHNY and SVGAGI (reference sequence). CDR3 amino acids: CASSYFPLGASPETQYF. CDR3 DNA sequence: TGTGCCAGCAGTTACTTTCCTCTGGGAGCAAGCCCCGAGACCCAGTACTTC.

The genes are TRBV3-1 and TRBJ2-7, with D perhaps matching TRBD1 (6 bases). Per the germline V gene, CDR1 is LGHDT and CDR2 is YNNKEL (reference sequence). V was cut by 5 bases and J by 9 bases, with 20 bases left in between. The CDR3 consists of 14 residues. The CDR3 is CASSTLQGVGGQYF. The DNA for the CDR3 is TGTGCCAGCAGCACCTTACAGGGAGTAGGCGGGCAGTACTTC.

This clonotype was seen more than once but under ten times. The chain employs TRBV7-2 and TRBJ2-1, with TRBD2 matching over 9 bases. Trimming took 8 bases from V and 8 from J; bases not matched to a gene: 7. Germline assignment: CDR1 SGHTA and CDR2 FQGNSA. The length of the CDR3 is 13 residues. CDR3 region: CASAGGLWDEQFF. DNA for the CDR3: TGTGCCAGCGCGGGAGGGCTGTGGGATGAGCAGTTCTTC.

This clonotype was seen a few times. CDR3 DNA sequence: TGCAGTGCTAGAGATGACAGGGGGCGAATGACCGGGGAGCTGTTTTTT. Translated: CSARDDRGRMTGELFF. The chain has TRBV20-1 and TRBJ2-2; 10 nucleotides match TRBD1. Germline loops: CDR1 DFQATT, CDR2 SNEGSKA (reference sequence). This CDR3 is 16 amino acids long. Trimming took 0 bases from V and 5 from J; bases not matched to a gene: 6.

The V gene is TRBV5-4, the J gene TRBJ1-5; no firm D call. The CDR3 runs 14 residues. The V gene's germline CDR1 is SGHNT and CDR2 YYREEE (reference sequence). The V end was cut by 1 base, the J end by 1 base, with 6 bases between. The CDR3 loop is CASSLWLSNQPQHF. CDR3 nucleotides: TGTGCCAGCAGCTTGTGGTTGAGCAATCAGCCCCAGCATTTT. Combining the CDR3 with reference TRBV5-4 and TRBJ1-5 gives the whole variable domain ETGVTQSPTHLIKTRGQQVTLRCSSQSGHNTVSWYQQALGQGPQFIFQYYREEENGRGNFPPRFSGLQFPNYSSELNVNALELDDSALYLCASSLWLSNQPQHFGDGTRLSIL.

At least ten counts were recorded for this clonotype. The chain joins TRBV6-6 to TRBJ2-5; 8 positions match TRBD2. V lost 4 bases to trimming and J lost 5 bases; unmatched junction nucleotides: 6. The CDR3 spans 14 residues. Germline V gives CDR1 MNHNY, CDR2 SVGAGI (reference sequence). DNA of the CDR3: TGTGCCAGCAGTTCGGGACTAGTAAGCGAGACCCAGTACTTC. It yields the protein CASSSGLVSETQYF.

A word on this clonotype: Mismatch with germline at one junction end may stem from a read error. V usage is TRBV4-2 and J usage is TRBJ2-2; D remains ambiguous. Germline CDR1 is LGHNA and CDR2 is YNFKEQ. This CDR3 contains 16 residues. The CDR3 bases are TGCGCCAGCAGCCAAGATTGGGGAATGGTCACCGGGGAGCTGTTTTTT. Its translation is CASSQDWGMVTGELFF.

The chain uses TRBV4-3 and TRBJ2-1; 8 positions agree with TRBD1. The CDR3 is 16 residues long. CDR1 and CDR2 from the germline V gene are LGHNA and YSLEER. J was trimmed by 7 bases and V by 1 base; bases with no gene match: 9. The CDR3 spells CASSQVLGDRRNEQFF. The CDR3 nucleotides read TGCGCCAGCAGCCAAGTGTTAGGGGACAGGCGGAATGAGCAGTTCTTC.

The rearrangement joins TRBV9 to TRBJ1-2; D ambiguous. This CDR3 is built from 11 residues. CDR1 is SGDLS and CDR2 is YYNGEE in the germline V gene. V was pared by 6 bases and J by 8 bases, with 11 bases between. The CDR3 is CASTRLGGYTF. The DNA for the CDR3 is TGTGCCAGCACTAGGCTAGGGGGCTACACCTTC.

This chain connects TRBV6-1 to TRBJ2-1; 13 bases map to TRBD2. Trimming took 2 bases from V and 1 from J; bases not matched to a gene: 5. The CDR3 length is 18 residues. Germline CDR1 and CDR2: MNHNS and SASEGT. The CDR3 DNA sequence: TGTGCCAGCAGTGAAACATGGACTAGCGGGAGTTCCTACAATGAGCAGTTCTTC. It encodes CASSETWTSGSSYNEQFF.